The 27 T cell receptor beta chains given below trace back to one sample, sequenced in a study of blood T cells in healthy people across ages. Combining a sample-barcoded 5' primer with a J-beta primer mix, a second PCR ran for 7 to 11 cycles. TCRdb ran MiXCR on the 5' RACE reads and lists one entry per CDR3 protein. This sample yields approximately 780,000 distinct CDR3 sequences, of which about 26% are seen a single time; 2.5% to 3.5% belongs to the top ten. Separately, the same data were catalogued under a study of T cells of mothers and their children.

Sequenced: blood. The receptors stem from a boy aged 5-17 years in good health.

Only a few counts were recorded for this clonotype. The chain uses TRBV15 and TRBJ2-5, with a tentative D call TRBD2 (6 bases). CDR1 is LNHNV, CDR2 YYDKDF, per germline (reference sequence). V dropped 0 bases and J dropped 4 bases, with 12 bases sitting between them. The CDR3 spans 15 residues. As DNA, the CDR3 is TGTGCCACCAGCAGAGATCCCTTGGGGGGAGAGACCCAGTACTTC. Translation gives CATSRDPLGGETQYF.

This clonotype has only a few counts. The chain employs TRBV13 and TRBJ2-5, with TRBD2 matching 10 bases. This CDR3 has 17 residues. Germline V CDR1 and CDR2: PRHDT, FYEKMQ (reference sequence). Trimming removed 1 base from V and 3 bases from J; junction bases left unmatched: 8. The CDR3 sequence is CASSLEWGLAGEETQYF. The CDR3 coding sequence is TGTGCCAGCAGCTTAGAGTGGGGGCTAGCGGGGGAAGAGACCCAGTACTTC.

The chain uses TRBV24-1 and TRBJ1-2; the match to TRBD1 covers 9 bases. Looked up from germline, CDR1 is KGHDR and CDR2 is SFDVKD. Unmatched junction bases numbered 8, after V lost 8 bases and J lost 8 bases. CDR3 size: 13 residues. The CDR3 nucleotides are TGTGCCACCAACGGGACAGGGATGGAGGGCTACACCTTC. Amino acid sequence: CATNGTGMEGYTF.

This clonotype has just one count. This chain uses TRBV29-1 with TRBJ2-5, with TRBD1 as a possible D gene (5 bases). The ends were cut back, 7 bases at V and 2 bases at J, with 14 bases in the middle. CDR1 and CDR2 from the germline V gene are SQVTM and ANQGSEA. This CDR3 has 13 amino acids. The CDR3 here is CSARPRAQETQYF. As DNA, the CDR3 is TGCAGCGCACGACCCAGGGCTCAAGAGACCCAGTACTTC.

Only a few counts were recorded for this clonotype. The chain joins TRBV27 to TRBJ2-5, with a possible D match to TRBD2 (6 bases). The tail of the sequence fits TRBJ2-1 better, so the J call may be wrong. CDR1 is MNHEY and CDR2 is SMNVEV in the germline V gene (reference sequence). The CDR3 loop spans 16 amino acids. The CDR3 reads CASSLPGRIGDNEQFF. In nucleotides, the CDR3 is TGTGCCAGCAGTTTGCCAGGGAGGATTGGAGACAATGAGCAGTTCTTC.

This chain's CDR3 is CAWSVHWRSTDTQYF. The CDR3, as DNA: TGTGCCTGGAGTGTACACTGGAGGTCCACAGATACGCAGTATTTT. The gene calls are TRBV30 and TRBJ2-3, with D perhaps TRBD2 (5 bases). Germline values: CDR1 GTSNPN, CDR2 SVGIG (reference sequence). The V and J ends lost 0 bases and 2 bases respectively, with 12 bases between them. This CDR3 is 15 amino acids long.

CDR3 loop: CATRPGEGDGLNEKLFF. The DNA for the CDR3 is TGTGCCACCCGACCGGGGGAGGGTGACGGGCTAAATGAAAAACTGTTTTTT. The chain uses TRBV10-3 and TRBJ1-4; D may be TRBD1 (5 bases). V was pared by 10 bases and J by 5 bases, with 26 bases between. The germline V gene has CDR1 ENHRY and CDR2 SYGVKD. This CDR3 is 17 amino acids long.

The chain employs TRBV18 and TRBJ2-3; 7 bases fit TRBD1. The germline V gene has CDR1 KGHSH and CDR2 LQKENI. The CDR3 loop spans 15 amino acids. After removal of 4 bases from V and 1 base from J, the junction contained 5 bases not matched to a gene. The chain's CDR3 is CASSLDRSRTDTQYF. The CDR3 DNA follows: TGTGCCAGCTCACTGGACAGGTCGCGCACAGATACGCAGTATTTT.

The chain couples TRBV7-9 to TRBJ2-1; tentative D call: TRBD2 (5 bases). The J call could be wrong; TRBJ2-7 is a better fit for the DNA end. Germline V gene lookup returns CDR1 SEHNR and CDR2 FQNEAQ (reference sequence). The CDR3 covers 13 residues. The CDR3: CASSLTSLGEQYF. CDR3 sequence (DNA): TGTGCCAGCAGCCTCACTAGTCTAGGCGAGCAGTACTTC.

This clonotype has only a few counts. This rearrangement joins TRBV6-1 to TRBJ2-5, with D perhaps given as TRBD1 or TRBD2 (5 bases each). The CDR3 loop spans 14 amino acids. Trimming shortened V by 2 bases and J by 5 bases, and 12 bases separated the two germline ends. Germline loops: CDR1 MNHNS, CDR2 SASEGT. The CDR3 loop is CASSESGRFETQYF. In DNA, the CDR3 is TGTGCCAGCAGTGAATCGGGACGGTTTGAGACCCAGTACTTC.

CDR3 DNA: TGCGCCAGCAGCCAAGATTCGGCCAGAAGAACCTACGAGCAGTACTTC. This codes for CASSQDSARRTYEQYF. The rearrangement joins TRBV4-1 to TRBJ2-5; D is ambiguous. The DNA end lines up better with TRBJ2-7; the J call may be wrong. This CDR3 region has 16 residues. In germline, CDR1 is MGHRA, CDR2 YSYEKL.

This clonotype has just a few counts. The chain uses TRBV24-1 and TRBJ2-7; unclear D gene. The V and J ends lost 11 bases and 0 bases respectively, with 13 bases between them. Germline CDR1 KGHDR, CDR2 SFDVKD. This CDR3 is 13 amino acids long. The CDR3 nucleotides read TGTGCCATCAAGCCCGAGAGCTCCTACGAGCAGTACTTC. Residues: CAIKPESSYEQYF.

This chain connects TRBV9 to TRBJ2-5; D tentatively reads TRBD1 or TRBD2 (6 bases each). This CDR3 contains 15 residues. V was trimmed by 4 bases and J by 2 bases, leaving 15 bases between them. Germline V gene data show CDR1 as SGDLS and CDR2 as YYNGEE. In nucleotides, the CDR3 is TGTGCCAGCAGCTTTTTGGCGGGACAACAAGAGACCCAGTACTTC. As protein: CASSFLAGQQETQYF. The whole variable domain, filled in from reference TRBV9 and TRBJ2-5, reads DSGVTQTPKHLITATGQRVTLRCSPRSGDLSVYWYQQSLDQGLQFLIQYYNGEERAKGNILERFSAQQFPDLHSELNLSSLELGDSALYFCASSFLAGQQETQYFGPGTRLLVL.

In this sample, this clonotype turned up many times. The V call is TRBV4-1, the J call TRBJ2-1; TRBD2 might be the D (6 bases). Trimming took 0 bases from V and 8 from J, leaving 17 bases between them. CDR3 length: 16 residues. The V gene's germline CDR1 is MGHRA and CDR2 YSYEKL. The DNA of the CDR3 is TGCGCCAGCAGCCAAGAAAAACTGGGGGGTACGGATGAGCAGTTCTTC. Its protein is CASSQEKLGGTDEQFF.

The V call is TRBV27, the J call TRBJ2-1; weak D call: TRBD1 (6 bases). Near its end, the DNA agrees better with TRBJ2-7, so the J call may be wrong. Germline V gene lookup returns CDR1 MNHEY and CDR2 SMNVEV (reference sequence). The CDR3 sequence is 14 residues long. CDR3 region: CASSMDSVSGEQYF. The CDR3 bases are TGTGCCAGCAGCATGGACAGTGTTAGTGGCGAGCAGTACTTC.

The genes are TRBV5-1 and TRBJ2-1; 9 nucleotides line up with TRBD2. CDR1 and CDR2 from the germline V gene are SGHRS and YFSETQ. The CDR3 length is 14 residues. J gave up 8 bases and V 4 bases, and 7 bases lay outside the gene matches. This chain's CDR3 is CASSGGGAWDEQFF. The CDR3 DNA is TGCGCCAGCAGCGGCGGGGGGGCTTGGGATGAGCAGTTCTTC.

V and J are TRBV3-1 and TRBJ1-1; 7 positions agree with TRBD1. The CDR3 is 12 amino acids. Germline-derived CDR1 and CDR2 are LGHDT and YNNKEL (reference sequence). V lost 5 bases to trimming and J lost 6 bases; unmatched junction nucleotides: 3. CDR3 in DNA: TGTGCCAGCAGCGCAGGGACAGCTGAAGCTTTCTTT. Translating it yields CASSAGTAEAFF.

This rearrangement joins TRBV4-1 to TRBJ1-4; the D gene is possibly TRBD1 (6 bases). The CDR3 is 15 amino acids. CDR1 is MGHRA, CDR2 YSYEKL, per germline. V lost 1 base and J lost 3, with 9 bases in between. The CDR3 is CASSQAGGSNEKLFF. The CDR3 DNA reads TGCGCCAGCAGCCAAGCGGGGGGCTCTAATGAAAAACTGTTTTTT.

The gene calls are TRBV7-9 and TRBJ2-5; D not resolved. The germline V gene has CDR1 SEHNR and CDR2 FQNEAQ (reference sequence). CDR3 length: 15 amino acids. V lost 4 bases, J lost 4 bases, and 16 bases lay in between. The CDR3 bases are TGTGCCAGCAGCTCCTCCTTAAGGACGGGAGAGACCCAGTACTTC. Its protein is CASSSSLRTGETQYF.

V gene TRBV19 combines with J gene TRBJ1-1; tentative D call: TRBD1 (6 bases). The CDR3 sequence is 15 residues long. Germline V lookup: CDR1 LNHDA, CDR2 SQIVND (reference sequence). V was cut by 2 bases and J by 1 base, with 11 bases left in between. The CDR3 DNA is TGTGCCAGTAGTATACAGGGGATGGGGAACACTGAAGCTTTCTTT. Its translation: CASSIQGMGNTEAFF.

This clonotype was counted between two and nine times. J is TRBJ2-5 and V is TRBV10-3; 9 nucleotides match TRBD1. The J call may be wrong; the DNA end is better matched by TRBJ2-7. CDR1 and CDR2 (germline): ENHRY, SYGVKD. The CDR3 covers 14 residues. CDR3 sequence: CAIRAGQGLYEQYF. CDR3 sequence (DNA): TGTGCCATCAGAGCGGGACAGGGACTATACGAGCAGTACTTC.

The chain has TRBV20-1 and TRBJ2-7; D may be TRBD1 or TRBD2 (7 bases each). Trimming removed 6 bases at V and 2 bases at J, with 20 bases between. CDR1 is DFQATT, CDR2 SNEGSKA, per germline (reference sequence). The CDR3 is made up of 15 amino acids. The CDR3 protein is CSAGSGTASPYEQYF. The CDR3 region has the DNA TGCAGTGCGGGGAGCGGGACAGCCTCCCCCTACGAGCAGTACTTC.

This clonotype was seen a handful of times. The chain uses TRBV7-9 and TRBJ1-1; TRBD1 aligns across 7 bases. CDR1 and CDR2 from the germline V gene are SEHNR and FQNEAQ (reference sequence). The CDR3 length is 15 residues. V trimming: 5 bases; J trimming: 10 bases; junction bases outside the gene matches: 16. The chain's CDR3 is CASSLLGQAPSGAFF. CDR3 nucleotides: TGTGCCAGCAGCCTCCTAGGACAGGCCCCTTCAGGAGCTTTCTTT.

This clonotype was observed a few times. The rearrangement joins TRBV11-2 to TRBJ2-5; D perhaps matches TRBD2 (5 bases). The end of the DNA aligns better with TRBJ2-7, so the J call may be wrong. This CDR3 region has 15 residues. CDR1 and CDR2 from the germline V gene are SGHAT and FQNNGV. CDR3 bases: TGTGCCAGCAGCTCCATCCGGGGTGCCAGCTACGAGCAGTACTTC. Residues: CASSSIRGASYEQYF.

This rearrangement joins TRBV29-1 to TRBJ2-5; perhaps TRBD2 as D (5 bases). Gene TRBJ2-1 matches the end of the DNA better, so the J call may be wrong. Germline-derived CDR1 and CDR2 are SQVTM and ANQGSEA. The length of the CDR3 is 12 residues. In DNA form, the CDR3 reads TGCAGCGTTAGCTTACTAGTCGGTGAGCAGTTCTTC. Amino acid sequence: CSVSLLVGEQFF.

This clonotype showed up just a few times. The rearrangement joins TRBV30 to TRBJ2-1, with 10 bases matching TRBD2. V was clipped by 4 bases and J by 8 bases; unmatched bases: 5. Germline lookup yields CDR1 GTSNPN and CDR2 SVGIG (reference sequence). The CDR3 runs 13 residues. Here the CDR3 DNA reads TGTGCCTGGACGGTAGCGGGGGGCCATGAGCAGTTCTTC. Residues: CAWTVAGGHEQFF.

This clonotype was seen a few times. V and J are TRBV10-3 and TRBJ1-2; 7 bases agree with TRBD1. The V and J ends lost 2 bases and 6 bases, in that order; junction bases with no gene match: 9. The germline gives CDR1 ENHRY, CDR2 SYGVKD. The CDR3 spans 15 residues. The CDR3, as DNA: TGTGCCATCAGTGAGCCCAAGACAGGGAGGGATGGCTACACCTTC. This translates into CAISEPKTGRDGYTF.